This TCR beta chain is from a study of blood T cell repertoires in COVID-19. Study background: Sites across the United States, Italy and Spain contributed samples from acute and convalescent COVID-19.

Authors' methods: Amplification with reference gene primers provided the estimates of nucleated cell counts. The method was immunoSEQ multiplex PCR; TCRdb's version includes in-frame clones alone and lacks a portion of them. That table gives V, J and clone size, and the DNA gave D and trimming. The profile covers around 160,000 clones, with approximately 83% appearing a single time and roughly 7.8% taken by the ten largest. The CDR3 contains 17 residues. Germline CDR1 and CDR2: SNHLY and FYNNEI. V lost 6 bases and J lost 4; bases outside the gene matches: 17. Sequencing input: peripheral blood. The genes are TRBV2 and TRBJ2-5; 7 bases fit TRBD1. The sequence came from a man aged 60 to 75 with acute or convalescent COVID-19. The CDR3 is CASSPLTVGTARETQYF. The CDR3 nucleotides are TGTGCCAGCAGCCCCCTGACGGTCGGGACAGCTAGAGAGACCCAGTACTTC.